This T cell receptor beta chain was identified during a study of T cell changes during pregnancy in multiple sclerosis. The CDR3 totals 17 residues. The germline V gene has CDR1 SGHRS and CDR2 YFSETQ. Unmatched junction bases numbered 9, after V lost 0 bases and J lost 1 base. Only in-frame clones appear in the TCRdb table, and some are missing; sequencing was by immunoSEQ multiplex PCR. This table has tens of thousands of clones, about 91% appearing once. The TCR originated in a female donor in good health, enrolled as a control in a pregnancy study. Sequences were derived from peripheral blood, sampled in the second trimester of pregnancy. The V gene is TRBV5-1, the J gene TRBJ2-7; 8 bases fit TRBD1. The DNA for the CDR3 is TGCGCCAGCAGCTTGGTATCGAATCGGGACAGGTCCTACGAGCAGTACTTC. This sequence encodes CASSLVSNRDRSYEQYF. The whole variable domain, remainder taken from reference TRBV5-1 and TRBJ2-7, is KAGVTQTPRYLIKTRGQQVTLSCSPISGHRSVSWYQQTPGQGLQFLFEYFSETQRNKGNFPGRFSGRQFSNSRSEMNVSTLELGDSALYLCASSLVSNRDRSYEQYFGPGTRLTVT.